Listed below are T cell receptor beta chains from one sample, sequenced in a study of T cell changes during pregnancy in multiple sclerosis. Generated by immunoSEQ multiplex PCR, the TCRdb table keeps only in-frame clones and is missing some. The table includes over 35,000 clones, 85% to 95% detected once. Sequencing used peripheral blood. Every receptor here comes from a female donor with multiple sclerosis, enrolled in a pregnancy study. CDR3s include the opening cysteine and the closing phenylalanine or tryptophan. Fields, in order: D gene, clone size, J gene, V gene, CDR3 protein, CDR3 DNA. The D gene is left open where the match is weak. Clone size, where shown, is once, few, many, or a class for clones that have expanded.

>TRBD1|-|TRBJ1-3|TRBV25-1
CASNRGHGNTIYF
TGTGCCAGCAACAGGGGGCATGGAAACACCATATATTTT
>-|-|TRBJ1-2|TRBV18
CASSQEQGSNYGYTF
TGTGCCAGCTCCCAAGAGCAGGGGTCAAACTATGGCTACACCTTC
>-|-|TRBJ2-3|TRBV14
CASSQVGQGNTDTQYF
TGTGCCAGCAGCCAAGTCGGGCAGGGGAACACAGATACGCAGTATTTT
>-|once|TRBJ2-5|TRBV5-4
CASRPGAEETQYF
TGTGCCAGCAGGCCCGGGGCCGAAGAGACCCAGTACTTC
>TRBD1|-|TRBJ1-3|TRBV7-9
CASSTGQPGNTIYF
TGTGCCAGCAGCACGGGACAGCCCGGAAACACCATATATTTT
>-|-|TRBJ2-3|TRBV13
CASSLTEGGTDTQYF
TGTGCCAGCAGCTTAACGGAGGGGGGGACAGATACGCAGTATTTT
>TRBD1|-|TRBJ2-1|TRBV7-6
CASRTRQGASDEQFF
TGTGCCAGCAGAACCCGACAGGGAGCAAGTGATGAGCAGTTCTTC
>-|-|TRBJ2-7|TRBV4-3
CASTVRSREYEQYF
TGCGCCAGCACCGTGCGGTCCAGAGAGTACGAGCAGTACTTC
>TRBD2|-|TRBJ2-1|TRBV5-8
CASSLGTSWGNEQFF
TGTGCCAGCAGCCTGGGGACTAGTTGGGGCAATGAGCAGTTCTTC
>-|-|TRBJ1-1|TRBV18
CASSTTEEDTEAFF
TGTGCCAGCTCGACCACGGAGGAGGACACTGAAGCTTTCTTT
>TRBD1|-|TRBJ1-1|TRBV7-9
CASSLGRTGGLPNTEAFF
TGTGCCAGCAGCTTAGGCAGGACAGGGGGCCTGCCGAACACTGAAGCTTTCTTT
>-|-|TRBJ1-1|TRBV18
CASSPNGGNTEAFF
TGTGCCAGCTCACCGAACGGGGGGAACACTGAAGCTTTCTTT
>-|once|TRBJ2-7|TRBV5-4
CASSLESGRRGEQYF
TGTGCCAGCAGCTTGGAATCGGGACGGAGGGGGGAGCAGTACTTC
>TRBD1|-|TRBJ1-2|TRBV5-1
CASSYRDRGLGYGYTF
TGCGCCAGCAGCTACCGGGACAGGGGGCTGGGCTATGGCTACACCTTC
>-|-|TRBJ1-1|TRBV6-1
CASSSGMNTEAFF
TGTGCCAGCTCTTCAGGTATGAACACTGAAGCTTTCTTT
>TRBD1|-|TRBJ1-3|TRBV7-2
CASSPRTGRGDTIYF
TGTGCCAGCAGCCCGCGGACAGGGCGCGGTGACACCATATATTTT
>TRBD1|-|TRBJ2-7|TRBV28
CASSFADRDGYEQYF
TGTGCCAGCAGTTTCGCCGACAGGGATGGGTACGAGCAGTACTTC